This T cell receptor beta chain was obtained from a study of blood T cell repertoires in COVID-19. This clone was seen only a few times. In the source study's methods: Reference gene primers were amplified, and this amplification served to estimate nucleated cell counts. Using immunoSEQ multiplex PCR, the repertoire was profiled, and TCRdb retains in-frame clones only, with some absent. Clonal size and the V and J genes are those of that table, whereas D and trimming came from the DNA. The sample has hundreds of thousands of clones, 85% to 90% seen once. V lost 0 bases to trimming and J lost 7 bases; unmatched junction nucleotides: 8. The germline V gene encodes CDR1 SNHLY and CDR2 FYNNEI. This CDR3 has 17 amino acids.

Sequencing input: peripheral blood. The sequence derives from a human donor in a cohort sampled during active COVID-19. The J gene is TRBJ1-6, the V gene TRBV2, with TRBD1 identical over 8 bases. The CDR3 sequence is CASSEAHRGMGNSPLHF. CDR3 in DNA: TGTGCCAGCAGTGAAGCTCACAGGGGGATGGGGAATTCACCCCTCCACTTT.